The rows below give T cell receptor beta chains drawn from one sample of a study of early T cells in non-severe SARS-CoV-2 infection. TCRdb analysed the 5' RACE reads with MiXCR anew, one entry per CDR3 protein. The data hold 54,000 or so distinct CDR3 sequences, with around 12% observed a single time. The specimen was whole blood. These receptors came from an adult who was a healthcare worker with PCR-confirmed SARS-CoV-2 infection or an uninfected control (not recorded which). Each CDR3 is given with its conserved first and last residue.

V gene	J gene	CDR3 protein
TRBV29-1	TRBJ2-5	CSVDLGETQYF
TRBV5-1	TRBJ2-1	CASSTRTSGGAGNEQFF
TRBV12-3/TRBV12-4	TRBJ2-4	CASSLTGMDNIQYF
TRBV7-6	TRBJ2-7	CASSSGPFEQYF
TRBV19	TRBJ2-5	CASSTGTGEETQYF
TRBV20-1	TRBJ1-2	CSASDSTGYTF
TRBV7-8	TRBJ2-5	CAAGGMETQYF
TRBV4-1	TRBJ2-7	CASSPGGVRGSYEQYF
TRBV29-1	TRBJ2-4	CSVEESGHNIQYF
TRBV20-1	TRBJ2-5	CSARYWAEQETQYF
TRBV29-1	TRBJ1-2	CSVDVSRRAGYTF
TRBV20-1	TRBJ1-6	CSAGDGTGVYNSPLHF
TRBV3-1	TRBJ2-1	CASSQAADVYNEQFF
TRBV7-9	TRBJ2-3	CASSWLGQTTDTQYF
TRBV4-2	TRBJ2-1	CASSQDRLAESAYNEQFF
TRBV9	TRBJ2-3	CASSPTEGTDTQYF
TRBV10-2	TRBJ2-5	CASRGGETQYF
TRBV12-3/TRBV12-4	TRBJ2-2	CASIQAGRPPGTGELFF
TRBV5-1	TRBJ1-4	CASSPEAGDEKLFF
TRBV7-9	TRBJ1-4	CASSLGSGNIGEKLFF
TRBV18	TRBJ2-5	CASSPGSRETQYF
TRBV7-9	TRBJ1-1	CASNHFGQAPAFF
TRBV6-8	TRBJ1-2	CASSYDPVGTGVLAGYTF
TRBV11-2	TRBJ1-1	CASSLNMGGDTEAFF
TRBV28	TRBJ2-1	CASSRQLNEQFF
TRBV10-1	TRBJ1-1	CASSQGFTEAFF
TRBV7-8	TRBJ1-5	CASSKGGRDRLLSSNQPQHF
TRBV5-6	TRBJ1-5	CASSSGSSNQPQHF
TRBV7-8	TRBJ2-6	CASSLDEWLAGVSGANVLTF
TRBV28	TRBJ1-5	CASNRVVQPQHF
TRBV6-2/TRBV6-3	TRBJ1-6	CASSPRGLSPLHF
TRBV6-2/TRBV6-3	TRBJ1-2	CASNAGRNYGYTF
TRBV2	TRBJ1-2	CASSNRNYGYTF
TRBV27	TRBJ2-7	CASSTPDQYEQYF
TRBV30	TRBJ2-3	CACSWRGTDTQYF
TRBV6-6	TRBJ2-7	CPSSYSEGGSRPYEQYF
TRBV5-1	TRBJ2-5	CVSSLWNREIGETQYF
TRBV11-2	TRBJ1-3	CASSLEQATGNTIYF
TRBV9	TRBJ2-2	CASSVTPGLAGTYTGELFF
TRBV30	TRBJ1-2	CAFNPQTNYGYTF
TRBV7-2	TRBJ2-3	CASSRPSTDTQYF
TRBV10-2	TRBJ2-2	CASTSGIGGASGELFF
TRBV7-9	TRBJ1-4	CASSLNSGGNEKLFF
TRBV27	TRBJ2-1	CATNREPGGEQFF
TRBV7-9	TRBJ1-2	CASSLQEVDGYTF
TRBV19	TRBJ2-7	CASSYQVDSYEQYF
TRBV7-2	TRBJ2-7	CASSLAATGAYEQYF
TRBV30	TRBJ1-1	CAWSPGTDLEAFF
TRBV29-1	TRBJ2-7	CSVAPRQATYEQYF
TRBV24-1	TRBJ2-3	CATSHSSRRADTQYF
TRBV20-1	TRBJ2-3	CSARTGGEETDTQYF
TRBV5-1	TRBJ2-7	CASSLGGLAHEQYF
TRBV12-3/TRBV12-4	TRBJ2-3	CASSWGTGGGTDTQYF
TRBV4-1	TRBJ2-1	CASSQDWASEYNEQFF
TRBV4-3	TRBJ1-1	CASSQDLQGGEAFF
TRBV20-1	TRBJ2-7	CSARRTGVDEQYF
TRBV10-3	TRBJ1-1	CAIRGMNTEAFF
TRBV29-1	TRBJ2-2	CSVSGPAVAGGELFF
TRBV13	TRBJ1-1	CASIRLRVTEAFF